The table lists the clone carrying this TCR beta chain with a few counts. The sample comes from a study of PD-1 blockade in classical Hodgkin lymphoma. Study-level background: On a schedule of every 2 weeks, patients received nivolumab 3 mg/kg intravenously.

Germline lookup yields CDR1 MNHEY and CDR2 SMNVEV (reference sequence). V lost 4 bases and J lost 4, with 8 bases in between. The CDR3 is made up of 13 amino acids. Method: immunoSEQ multiplex PCR; TCRdb's copy keeps in-frame clones and lacks some. The repertoire holds about 39,000 clones, about nine tenths seen once, with roughly a tenth in the top ten. With no exception, relapse followed autologous stem cell transplantation in all patients, and brentuximab vedotin exposure varied. Complete response, partial response or progressive disease constituted the best responses recorded. The sequenced sample was peripheral blood mononuclear cells (PBMCs), obtained at baseline. The receptor was isolated from a human donor with classical Hodgkin lymphoma. V and J are TRBV27 and TRBJ1-5; D is unclear. The CDR3 loop reads CASSSSHNQPQHF. The CDR3 DNA sequence: TGTGCCAGCAGTTCCAGCCATAATCAGCCCCAGCATTTT.